One and the same sample provided the 7 T cell receptor beta chains below, sequenced in a study of T cell repertoires in cytomegalovirus infection. For these receptors, no antigen is known. One entry per CDR3 protein, called by TCRdb with MiXCR from the reads. Of 360,000 or so distinct CDR3 sequences in the sample, about 32% were seen once. The sequences come from cultured PBMCs, collected from culture after CMV antigen stimulation. The source is a human donor in good health (CMV status not recorded). Some clones in this sample may be carry-over from other donors' samples.

The chain employs TRBV28 and TRBJ2-5; D unclear. Trimming pared 7 bases from V and 5 bases from J, leaving 11 bases between. The CDR3 extends over 12 amino acids. Germline CDR1 and CDR2: MDHEN and SYDVKM. CDR3 in amino acids: CASTTMGETQYF. For the CDR3, the DNA is TGTGCCAGCACCACCATGGGGGAGACCCAGTACTTC.

The chain uses TRBV10-3 and TRBJ2-1; D may be TRBD1 (6 bases). Looked up from germline, CDR1 is ENHRY and CDR2 is SYGVKD. The length of the CDR3 is 14 residues. V was trimmed by 5 bases and J by 4 bases, leaving 12 bases between them. In DNA, the CDR3 is TGTGCCATCAGTCGCCAGGGGAAGTACAATGAGCAGTTCTTC. This sequence encodes CAISRQGKYNEQFF.

This chain links TRBV11-2 with TRBJ2-5; D might be TRBD2 (6 bases). V lost 5 bases and J 2 bases, leaving 18 bases between the germline ends. This CDR3 spans 16 amino acids. CDR1 is SGHAT, CDR2 FQNNGV, per germline. The CDR3 region is CASSLRVGLTQETQYF. CDR3 in DNA: TGTGCCAGCAGCCTTAGAGTGGGACTGACACAAGAGACCCAGTACTTC.

The rearrangement joins TRBV11-2 to TRBJ2-5; TRBD2 matches at 8 bases. Germline loops: CDR1 SGHAT, CDR2 FQNNGV. This CDR3 is built from 15 residues. Trimming cost V 5 bases and J 2 bases; bases outside gene matches: 7. CDR3 sequence reads: CASSPGTRTQETQYF. The DNA for the CDR3 is TGTGCCAGCAGCCCCGGGACTAGGACTCAAGAGACCCAGTACTTC.

This clonotype was counted a few times. This sequence joins TRBV5-1 and TRBJ2-3; 7 nucleotides agree with TRBD2. From germline, CDR1 is SGHRS and CDR2 YFSETQ. The CDR3 covers 16 residues. V was clipped by 1 base and J by 5 bases; unmatched bases: 10. CDR3 coding DNA: TGCGCCAGCAGCTTGCCGCGGGAGAACGGGGAAGATACGCAGTATTTT. It translates to CASSLPRENGEDTQYF.

The V and J genes are TRBV7-2 and TRBJ1-1; D is uncertain. Germline loops: CDR1 SGHTA, CDR2 FQGNSA. Trimming removed 5 bases at V and 4 bases at J, with 14 bases between. CDR3 length: 14 residues. The DNA of the CDR3 is TGTGCCAGCAGCCGTGATACGGGGAGCACTGAAGCTTTCTTT. Residues: CASSRDTGSTEAFF. The whole variable domain, remainder taken from reference TRBV7-2 and TRBJ1-1, is GAGVSQSPSNKVTEKGKDVELRCDPISGHTALYWYRQSLGQGLEFLIYFQGNSAPDKSGLPSDRFSAERTGGSVSTLTIQRTQQEDSAVYLCASSRDTGSTEAFFGQGTRLTVV.

This clonotype is judged medium-sized. V gene TRBV7-8 combines with J gene TRBJ1-1; the D gene is possibly TRBD1 (5 bases). This CDR3 has 15 amino acids. Germline V gene data show CDR1 as SGHVS and CDR2 as FQNEAQ. Trimming stripped 1 base from V and 1 base from J, with 10 bases between. The CDR3 nucleotides are TGTGCCAGCAGCTTAGAGTGGAGGGGGAACACTGAAGCTTTCTTT. Residues: CASSLEWRGNTEAFF.